The rows below give T cell receptor beta chains drawn from one sample of a study of T-cell memory formation after mild COVID-19. MiXCR, run by TCRdb on the 5' RACE reads, gives a single entry per CDR3 protein. The data hold just over 200,000 distinct CDR3 sequences, with more than 8% observed a single time. What was sequenced was PBMCs or a T cell subset sorted from them (not recorded which). The receptor set was obtained from a man between 18 and 35 years old who had mild COVID-19 (a few samples of this study predate the infection). Cell type and time point are not known. Each CDR3 is given with its conserved first and last residue. The order of the fields is V gene, J gene, D gene, clone size, CDR3 DNA, CDR3 protein. The D gene is left open where the match is weak. The listing skips clone size in some rows; elsewhere it reads once, few, many or a size class.

v_call: TRBV7-9
j_call: TRBJ1-6
d_call: -
clone_size: -
cdr3_nt: TGTGCCAGCAGTCGGACAACGGATAATTCACCCCTCCACTTT
cdr3_aa: CASSRTTDNSPLHF

v_call: TRBV3-1
j_call: TRBJ2-7
d_call: TRBD1
clone_size: few
cdr3_nt: TGTGCCAGCAGCCTCCGGGACAGGAACTACGAGCAGTACTTC
cdr3_aa: CASSLRDRNYEQYF

v_call: TRBV6-2/TRBV6-3
j_call: TRBJ2-1
d_call: TRBD1
clone_size: many
cdr3_nt: TGTGCCAGCAGCGTCACCCAGGGGGCTGGTGAGCAGTTCTTC
cdr3_aa: CASSVTQGAGEQFF

v_call: TRBV5-1
j_call: TRBJ2-5
d_call: TRBD2
clone_size: many
cdr3_nt: TGCGCCAGCAGCTTGGAAGTAGCGGGGGGCCAGGAGACCCAGTACTTC
cdr3_aa: CASSLEVAGGQETQYF

v_call: TRBV2
j_call: TRBJ2-5
d_call: -
clone_size: few
cdr3_nt: TGTGCCAGCAACATGGGGAAGGAGACCCAGTACTTC
cdr3_aa: CASNMGKETQYF

v_call: TRBV7-9
j_call: TRBJ1-1
d_call: -
clone_size: -
cdr3_nt: TGTGCCAGCAGCTTAGCGTACACTGAAGCTTTCTTT
cdr3_aa: CASSLAYTEAFF

v_call: TRBV6-2/TRBV6-3
j_call: TRBJ1-1
d_call: -
clone_size: -
cdr3_nt: TGTGCCAGCAAGGACACCTACTTTGGGGACACTGAAGCTTTCTTT
cdr3_aa: CASKDTYFGDTEAFF

v_call: TRBV20-1
j_call: TRBJ2-7
d_call: -
clone_size: many
cdr3_nt: TGCAGTGCTAGCAATTTCAGGGGCTACGAGCAGTACTTC
cdr3_aa: CSASNFRGYEQYF

v_call: TRBV7-2
j_call: TRBJ2-1
d_call: TRBD2
clone_size: many
cdr3_nt: TGTGCCAGCAGCTTAGATAGGACTAGCGGTGAGCAGTTCTTC
cdr3_aa: CASSLDRTSGEQFF

v_call: TRBV7-6
j_call: TRBJ2-7
d_call: -
clone_size: many
cdr3_nt: TGTGCCAGCAGCTCCCCAGGTGACGGGGCGAGCTCCTACGAGCAGTACTTC
cdr3_aa: CASSSPGDGASSYEQYF

v_call: TRBV7-9
j_call: TRBJ1-4
d_call: TRBD1
clone_size: -
cdr3_nt: TGTGCCAGCAGCGCGGGACAGGGCCTAACGTATAGTGAAAAACTGTTTTTT
cdr3_aa: CASSAGQGLTYSEKLFF

v_call: TRBV6-1
j_call: TRBJ2-3
d_call: TRBD1
clone_size: many
cdr3_nt: TGTGCCAGCAGTCGGACAGGGTTCATGGATACGCAGTATTTT
cdr3_aa: CASSRTGFMDTQYF

v_call: TRBV28
j_call: TRBJ1-2
d_call: -
clone_size: few
cdr3_nt: TGTGCCAGCAGTTTGCCCCCTAACTATGGCTACACCTTC
cdr3_aa: CASSLPPNYGYTF

v_call: TRBV29-1
j_call: TRBJ2-4
d_call: TRBD2
clone_size: many
cdr3_nt: TGCAGCGGCGCCCTAGCGGGGGCCAAAAACATTCAGTACTTC
cdr3_aa: CSGALAGAKNIQYF

v_call: TRBV19
j_call: TRBJ1-6
d_call: -
clone_size: -
cdr3_nt: TGTGCCAGTAGTATAGAGGCAAGGGGAAATTCACCCCTCCACTTT
cdr3_aa: CASSIEARGNSPLHF

v_call: TRBV20-1
j_call: TRBJ1-1
d_call: -
clone_size: -
cdr3_nt: TGCAGTGCTAGATGGCGGCAGGGCAACACTGAAGCTTTCTTT
cdr3_aa: CSARWRQGNTEAFF

v_call: TRBV4-2
j_call: TRBJ2-1
d_call: TRBD2
clone_size: few
cdr3_nt: TGTGCCAGCAGCCAAGAGAACGTCGCGGGGGAGTTCTTC
cdr3_aa: CASSQENVAGEFF

v_call: TRBV2
j_call: TRBJ2-5
d_call: -
clone_size: -
cdr3_nt: TGTGCCAGCAGTCGTGATCAAGAGGAGACCCAGTACTTC
cdr3_aa: CASSRDQEETQYF

v_call: TRBV15
j_call: TRBJ2-5
d_call: -
clone_size: -
cdr3_nt: TGTGCCACCAGCAGGGACACGGAGACCCAGTACTTC
cdr3_aa: CATSRDTETQYF

v_call: TRBV7-3
j_call: TRBJ1-6
d_call: -
clone_size: few
cdr3_nt: TGTGCCAGCAGCTTAACCAGGTCCGGTTCACCCCTCCACTTT
cdr3_aa: CASSLTRSGSPLHF

v_call: TRBV4-3
j_call: TRBJ2-1
d_call: -
clone_size: -
cdr3_nt: TGCGCCAGCAGCCATGGGGCAGGGCAGGTCTTC
cdr3_aa: CASSHGAGQVF

v_call: TRBV5-1
j_call: TRBJ1-3
d_call: -
clone_size: -
cdr3_nt: TGCGCCAGCAGCGAGGTCTATACAGGGTCTGGAAACACCATATATTTT
cdr3_aa: CASSEVYTGSGNTIYF

v_call: TRBV5-6
j_call: TRBJ2-1
d_call: TRBD2
clone_size: -
cdr3_nt: TGTGCCAGCAGCCGCGGCGGAAGCGGGGGTTTGGTCTTC
cdr3_aa: CASSRGGSGGLVF

v_call: TRBV12-3/TRBV12-4
j_call: TRBJ1-5
d_call: -
clone_size: -
cdr3_nt: TGTGCCAGCAGTATAACGGGGAATCAGCCCCAGCATTTT
cdr3_aa: CASSITGNQPQHF

v_call: TRBV29-1
j_call: TRBJ1-1
d_call: -
clone_size: many
cdr3_nt: TGCAGCGTTGTTTCCCCACGGAACACTGAAGCTTTCTTT
cdr3_aa: CSVVSPRNTEAFF

v_call: TRBV4-2
j_call: TRBJ2-3
d_call: TRBD1
clone_size: many
cdr3_nt: TGTGCCAGCAGCCAACTCGGGACAGGGCAAGATACGCAGTATTTT
cdr3_aa: CASSQLGTGQDTQYF

v_call: TRBV7-9
j_call: TRBJ2-3
d_call: TRBD2
clone_size: many
cdr3_nt: TGTGCCAGCAGCTTATTCCAGTTCGCGGGGGGCCTCACAGATACGCAGTATTTT
cdr3_aa: CASSLFQFAGGLTDTQYF

v_call: TRBV4-3
j_call: TRBJ1-2
d_call: -
clone_size: few
cdr3_nt: TGCGCCAGCAGCCAAGAACAGGGTCGGTGGGCTAACACCTTC
cdr3_aa: CASSQEQGRWANTF

v_call: TRBV5-4
j_call: TRBJ2-5
d_call: TRBD2
clone_size: -
cdr3_nt: TGTGCCAGCAGCTTATCAGCGGGGGCGGGTGAGACCCAGTACTTC
cdr3_aa: CASSLSAGAGETQYF

v_call: TRBV4-3
j_call: TRBJ1-5
d_call: -
clone_size: -
cdr3_nt: TGCGCCAGCAGCCAAGATAGGAGGGTGGGGCATAACAATCAGCCCCAGCATTTT
cdr3_aa: CASSQDRRVGHNNQPQHF

v_call: TRBV7-9
j_call: TRBJ1-1
d_call: -
clone_size: -
cdr3_nt: TGTGCCAGCAGCTTAGCCCCAATGAACACTGAAGCTTTCTTT
cdr3_aa: CASSLAPMNTEAFF

v_call: TRBV6-2/TRBV6-3
j_call: TRBJ2-5
d_call: -
clone_size: -
cdr3_nt: TGTGCCAGCAGCCCCTATGGGACCCGAGAGACCCAGTACTTC
cdr3_aa: CASSPYGTRETQYF

v_call: TRBV5-1
j_call: TRBJ2-6
d_call: TRBD1
clone_size: -
cdr3_nt: TGCGCCAGCAGCTGGCGACAGGGGGCAAACTCTGGGGCCAACGTCCTGACTTTC
cdr3_aa: CASSWRQGANSGANVLTF

v_call: TRBV29-1
j_call: TRBJ2-2
d_call: -
clone_size: few
cdr3_nt: TGCAGCGTTGCTCACAGCACGAACACCGGGGAGCTGTTTTTT
cdr3_aa: CSVAHSTNTGELFF

v_call: TRBV20-1
j_call: TRBJ1-2
d_call: -
clone_size: many
cdr3_nt: TGCAGTGCTAGAAACAACGACTATGGCTACACCTTC
cdr3_aa: CSARNNDYGYTF

v_call: TRBV7-2
j_call: TRBJ1-2
d_call: TRBD1
clone_size: few
cdr3_nt: TGTGCCAGCAGCTCCCACAGGGGAGCCTACACCTTC
cdr3_aa: CASSSHRGAYTF

v_call: TRBV28
j_call: TRBJ1-5
d_call: -
clone_size: many
cdr3_nt: TGTGCCAGCAGACAGGGTAGCAATCAGCCCCAGCATTTT
cdr3_aa: CASRQGSNQPQHF

v_call: TRBV12-3/TRBV12-4
j_call: TRBJ2-2
d_call: TRBD1
clone_size: many
cdr3_nt: TGTGCCAGCAGTTTAAACGCAGGGGGAGTTGCCGGGGAGCTGTTTTTT
cdr3_aa: CASSLNAGGVAGELFF

v_call: TRBV27
j_call: TRBJ2-5
d_call: TRBD2
clone_size: few
cdr3_nt: TGTGCCAGCAGCCAGCGGGGGCCCCAAGAGACCCAGTACTTC
cdr3_aa: CASSQRGPQETQYF

v_call: TRBV20-1
j_call: TRBJ2-3
d_call: -
clone_size: -
cdr3_nt: TGCAGTGCTAGGGCTTTCTCCGGGACCTCCAAAACCGATACGCAGTATTTT
cdr3_aa: CSARAFSGTSKTDTQYF

v_call: TRBV5-1
j_call: TRBJ2-5
d_call: TRBD2
clone_size: many
cdr3_nt: TGCGCCAGCAGCTTGGTGGCTAGCGGCCAAGAGACCCAGTACTTC
cdr3_aa: CASSLVASGQETQYF

v_call: TRBV7-2
j_call: TRBJ2-3
d_call: TRBD2
clone_size: many
cdr3_nt: TGTGCCAGCAGCTTACAGTCTAGCGGGGGCACAGATACGCAGTATTTT
cdr3_aa: CASSLQSSGGTDTQYF